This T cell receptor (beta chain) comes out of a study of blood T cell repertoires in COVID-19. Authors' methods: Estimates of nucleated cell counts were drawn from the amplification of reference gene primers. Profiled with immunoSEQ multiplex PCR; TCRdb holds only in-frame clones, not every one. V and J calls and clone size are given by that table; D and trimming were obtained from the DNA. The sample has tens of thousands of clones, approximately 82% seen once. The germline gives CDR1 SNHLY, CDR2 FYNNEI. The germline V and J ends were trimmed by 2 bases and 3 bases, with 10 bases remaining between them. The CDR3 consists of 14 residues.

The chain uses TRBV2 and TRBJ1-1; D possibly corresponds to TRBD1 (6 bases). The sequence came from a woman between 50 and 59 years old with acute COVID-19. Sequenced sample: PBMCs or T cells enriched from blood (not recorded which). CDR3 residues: CASSEISGDTEAFF. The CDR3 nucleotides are TGTGCCAGCAGTGAAATATCAGGGGACACTGAAGCTTTCTTT.